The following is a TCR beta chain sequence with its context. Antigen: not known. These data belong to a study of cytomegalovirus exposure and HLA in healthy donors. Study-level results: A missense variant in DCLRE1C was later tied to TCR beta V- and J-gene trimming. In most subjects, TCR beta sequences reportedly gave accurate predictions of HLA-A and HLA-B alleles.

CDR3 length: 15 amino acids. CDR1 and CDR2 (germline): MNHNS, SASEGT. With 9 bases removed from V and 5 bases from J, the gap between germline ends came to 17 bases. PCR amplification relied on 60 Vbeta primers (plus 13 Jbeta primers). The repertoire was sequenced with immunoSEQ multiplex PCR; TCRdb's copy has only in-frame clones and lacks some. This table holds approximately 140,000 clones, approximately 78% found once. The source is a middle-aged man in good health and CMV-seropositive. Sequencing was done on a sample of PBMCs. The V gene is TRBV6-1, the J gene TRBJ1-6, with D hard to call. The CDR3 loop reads CASLNSGWDNSPLHF. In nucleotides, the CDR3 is TGTGCCAGTCTTAACAGCGGGTGGGATAATTCACCCCTCCACTTT.